A single sample is the source of the 21 T cell receptor beta chains below, sequenced in a study of T cells after yellow fever vaccination. From the 5' RACE reads, TCRdb called clonotypes with MiXCR, one entry per CDR3 protein. The sample comprises about 350,000 distinct CDR3 sequences, around 8.1% of which are singletons, and 17% rests with the top ten. Sequenced material: PBMCs, taken roughly seven weeks after the first yellow fever vaccination. Receptors originate from a man aged 18 to 30 who received the YFV17D yellow fever vaccine.

This clonotype was detected ten times or more. The chain combines TRBV20-1 with TRBJ2-3, with 12 bases identical to TRBD2. CDR1 is DFQATT, CDR2 SNEGSKA, per germline (reference sequence). The V and J ends lost 2 bases and 0 bases, in that order; junction bases with no gene match: 6. The CDR3 is 17 amino acids. In DNA, the CDR3 is TGCAGTGCTAGACTAGCGGGGGGGCCAATGAGCACAGATACGCAGTATTTT. Translation: CSARLAGGPMSTDTQYF.

V and J are TRBV7-9 and TRBJ1-2; 9 nucleotides align to TRBD1. V was clipped by 5 bases and J by 4 bases; unmatched bases: 5. The germline V gene has CDR1 SEHNR and CDR2 FQNEAQ (reference sequence). This CDR3 region has 14 residues. This CDR3 is CASSRDREVYGYTF. CDR3 DNA sequence: TGTGCCAGCAGCCGGGACAGGGAAGTCTATGGCTACACCTTC.

The chain employs TRBV5-6 and TRBJ2-7; a possible D gene is TRBD2 (6 bases). Trimming left V 2 bases short and J 2 bases short, with 11 bases between. Germline loops: CDR1 SGHDT, CDR2 YYEEEE. This CDR3 has 14 residues. CDR3 bases: TGTGCCAGCAGCTTCGGGACTCTGACCTACGAGCAGTACTTC. Amino acids: CASSFGTLTYEQYF.

This clonotype was detected a few times. The chain recombines TRBV20-1 with TRBJ2-7; D call uncertain. The CDR3 is 13 amino acids. V lost 3 bases and J lost 2, with 11 bases in between. CDR1 is DFQATT, CDR2 SNEGSKA, per germline (reference sequence). CDR3 bases: TGCAGTGCTAGGAGTACGAGTACCTACGAGCAGTACGTC. Translation gives CSARSTSTYEQYV.

This clonotype was counted between two and nine times. The chain links TRBV21-1 to TRBJ1-2; the listed D gene, TRBD1, was not tested against the DNA. TRBV21-1 is a pseudogene. This CDR3 has 15 amino acids. The CDR3 is CASSKYGGRNYGYTF. CDR3 DNA sequence: TGTGCCAGCAGCAAATATGGGGGGCGTAACTATGGCTACACCTTC.

This clonotype was detected only a few times. The chain joins TRBV6-2 or TRBV6-3 to TRBJ2-7; TRBD2 is a possible D gene (6 bases). CDR3 length: 17 residues. V was clipped by 6 bases and J by 5 bases, with 26 bases between them. Germline CDR1 and CDR2: MNHEY and SVGEGT. The CDR3 nucleotides are TGTGCCAGCAGCTCAACCGGAGGGGTCACCCGAGCCCACGAGCAGTACGTC. It encodes CASSSTGGVTRAHEQYV.

This clonotype was seen only a few times. The CDR3 reads CASFRGYEQYF. The CDR3 coding sequence is TGCGCCAGCTTCCGGGGCTACGAGCAGTACTTC. The chain joins TRBV5-1 to TRBJ2-7; the D gene is possibly TRBD2 (5 bases). The germline V gene has CDR1 SGHRS and CDR2 YFSETQ. Trimming pared 7 bases from V and 3 bases from J, leaving 8 bases between. The length of the CDR3 is 11 residues.

There are a few counts of this clonotype. V and J are TRBV7-2 and TRBJ2-3; the D is unclear. The V gene's germline CDR1 is SGHTA and CDR2 FQGNSA. There are 14 residues in the CDR3. Trimming removed 5 bases at V and 6 bases at J, with 15 bases between. CDR3 nucleotides: TGTGCCAGCAGCCCCCCACCCTCGAGGGATACGCAGTATTTT. It codes for CASSPPPSRDTQYF.

The V and J genes are TRBV7-2 and TRBJ1-1; 9 bases are shared with TRBD1. The CDR3 is 15 amino acids. The J segment lost 4 bases and the V segment lost 4 bases, leaving 7 bases of the junction unmatched. From germline, CDR1 is SGHTA and CDR2 FQGNSA. The CDR3 region is CASSSSSTGGTEAFF. Written as DNA, the CDR3 is TGTGCCAGCAGCTCCTCTTCGACAGGGGGCACTGAAGCTTTCTTT.

The chain couples TRBV12-3 or TRBV12-4 to TRBJ1-6; TRBD1 matches at 8 bases. Unmatched junction bases numbered 5, after V lost 5 bases and J lost 8 bases. The CDR3 consists of 14 residues. The CDR3 sequence: CASSPDRAHSPLHF. The CDR3 region has the DNA TGTGCCAGCAGTCCGGACAGGGCGCATTCACCCCTCCACTTT.

Many counts were recorded for this clonotype. J is TRBJ2-2 and V is TRBV4-3, with 7 bases that match TRBD1. This CDR3 is built from 17 residues. Trimming cost V 2 bases and J 0 bases; bases outside gene matches: 6. CDR1 is LGHNA and CDR2 is YSLEER in the germline V gene. CDR3 coding DNA: TGCGCCAGCAGCCAATCGCCCGGGACAGCGAACACCGGGGAGCTGTTTTTT. Its protein is CASSQSPGTANTGELFF.

This clonotype was recorded many times. The rearrangement links TRBV20-1 to TRBJ2-1; possibly TRBD2 for D (5 bases). This CDR3 contains 14 residues. The V end lost 1 base, the J end lost 5 bases, and 12 bases lay between the germline ends. Germline lookup yields CDR1 DFQATT and CDR2 SNEGSKA (reference sequence). Here the CDR3 DNA reads TGCAGTGCTAGAGGATTGCGGGCTAACAATGAGCAGTTCTTC. The encoded protein is CSARGLRANNEQFF.

This chain joins TRBV4-1 and TRBJ2-3, with TRBD2 matching over 8 bases. Germline CDR1 and CDR2: MGHRA and YSYEKL. With 5 bases clipped from V and 4 bases from J, the junction kept 8 bases outside the gene matches. The length of the CDR3 is 15 residues. The CDR3 protein is CASSYNGGVADTQYF. DNA of the CDR3: TGCGCCAGCAGCTATAACGGGGGGGTCGCAGATACGCAGTATTTT.

J is TRBJ2-5 and V is TRBV20-1; 8 nucleotides align to TRBD2. Germline CDR1 and CDR2: DFQATT and SNEGSKA (reference sequence). V lost 0 bases to trimming and J lost 1 base; unmatched junction nucleotides: 7. The CDR3 totals 16 residues. This chain's CDR3 is CSARDQGLAGQETQYF. The DNA for the CDR3 is TGCAGTGCTAGAGATCAAGGCCTAGCGGGCCAAGAGACCCAGTACTTC.

This chain links TRBV12-3 or TRBV12-4 with TRBJ2-5; 8 bases align to TRBD1. The CDR3 length is 13 residues. V shed 4 bases and J 7 bases; nucleotides not matched to a gene: 5. The CDR3: CASSSGGAGTQYF. The CDR3 DNA sequence: TGTGCCAGCAGTTCAGGGGGCGCGGGGACCCAGTACTTC.

In this sample, this clonotype turned up a few times. CDR3 loop: CASSRDYTGELFF. CDR3 nucleotide sequence: TGTGCCAGCAGCCGGGATTACACCGGGGAGCTGTTTTTT. The gene calls are TRBV5-4 and TRBJ2-2, with D possibly TRBD2 on 5 matching bases. The CDR3 is made up of 13 amino acids. Germline CDR1 reads SGHNT; CDR2 reads YYREEE (reference sequence). V lost 4 bases, J lost 3 bases, and 7 bases lay in between.

In its sample, this clonotype was seen many times. V is TRBV7-2 and J is TRBJ2-1, with a possible D match to TRBD1 (6 bases). There are 13 residues in the CDR3. V was shortened by 7 bases and J by 8 bases, with 15 bases between the two germline ends. Germline CDR1 reads SGHTA; CDR2 reads FQGNSA. The CDR3 DNA is TGTGCCAGCACCATGGGGGCCCTTGATGAGCAGTTCTTC. Encoded protein: CASTMGALDEQFF.

This sequence joins TRBV20-1 and TRBJ1-2, with 9 bases identical to TRBD1. Germline CDR1 DFQATT, CDR2 SNEGSKA (reference sequence). The junction had 3 bases not matched to a gene; V was cut back by 0 bases and J by 1 base. The CDR3 has 15 amino acids. The CDR3 DNA sequence: TGCAGTGCTAGAGACGACAGGGGGTTTAACTATGGCTACACCTTC. Translated, it gives CSARDDRGFNYGYTF.

This clonotype was found a few times. The chain combines TRBV12-3 or TRBV12-4 with TRBJ1-1; D gene uncertain. V was clipped by 3 bases and J by 3 bases, with 11 bases between them. CDR3 size: 14 residues. The CDR3 nucleotides are TGTGCCAGCAGTTTTCATGGAGCGGACACTGAAGCTTTCTTT. Translated: CASSFHGADTEAFF.

This clonotype occurred many times. V and J are TRBV5-6 and TRBJ2-1; D remains ambiguous. The CDR3 is made up of 11 amino acids. Germline CDR1 is SGHDT and CDR2 is YYEEEE. Trimming removed 0 bases at V and 8 bases at J, with 3 bases between. The CDR3 DNA sequence: TGTGCCAGCAGCTTGGAGGATGAGCAGTTCTTC. It codes for CASSLEDEQFF. Supplemented by reference TRBV5-6 and TRBJ2-1, the full variable domain reads DAGVTQSPTHLIKTRGQQVTLRCSPKSGHDTVSWYQQALGQGPQFIFQYYEEEERQRGNFPDRFSGHQFPNYSSELNVNALLLGDSALYLCASSLEDEQFFGPGTRLTVL.

This chain joins TRBV29-1 and TRBJ1-1, with 9 nucleotides matching TRBD1. This CDR3 has 13 residues. With V trimmed by 5 bases and J by 2 bases, 3 bases remained unmatched. CDR1 is SQVTM, CDR2 ANQGSEA, per germline. CDR3 in DNA: TGCAGCGTTTCGGACAGGGGAAACACTGAAGCTTTCTTT. Translated: CSVSDRGNTEAFF. Filled out from reference TRBV29-1 and TRBJ1-1, the complete variable domain reads SAVISQKPSRDICQRGTSLTIQCQVDSQVTMMFWYRQQPGQSLTLIATANQGSEATYESGFVIDKFPISRPNLTFSTLTVSNMSPEDSSIYLCSVSDRGNTEAFFGQGTRLTVV.